Reported below is one TCR beta chain. Its antigen is unidentified. V lost 6 bases to trimming and J lost 2 bases, with 13 bases between them. This CDR3 comprises 14 residues. CDR1 and CDR2 from the germline V gene are SEHNR and FQNEAQ (reference sequence). The data were taken from a study of T cell repertoires in cytomegalovirus infection. The overall study: Matching HLA type, along with CMV infection, was indicated by public TCR beta signatures. Notes on the study in general: Dominant in the ex vivo response were TCR beta clonotypes restricted by HLA-C and specific for CMV. Identification of carriers of CMV plus the relevant HLA was performed using cumulative public TCR beta family frequency.

TCRdb re-called the reads with MiXCR, one entry per CDR3 protein. Among a few hundred thousand distinct CDR3 sequences listed, more than 25% were seen once. The material sequenced was PBMCs. The chain is built from TRBV7-9 and TRBJ2-5; possibly TRBD1 for D (5 bases). The receptor was derived from a human donor in good health (CMV status not recorded). Some clones in this sample may be carry-over from other donors' samples. CDR3 in amino acids: CASSLSQVQETQYF. The CDR3 DNA sequence: TGTGCCAGCAGTTTATCACAGGTTCAAGAGACCCAGTACTTC.